This TCR beta chain originates from a study of shared clonotypes between healthy human individuals. Looked up from germline, CDR1 is SGDLS and CDR2 is YYNGEE. CDR3 size: 15 residues. V shed 0 bases and J shed 0 bases, with 9 bases lying between them. Some clones are missing from TCRdb's copy, which holds only in-frame ones; the method was immunoSEQ multiplex PCR. Of some 2.3 million clones in the sample, more than 80% were seen once. The chain combines TRBV9 with TRBJ1-2; D gene ambiguous. The TCR was taken from a man aged 18 to 35 in good health. Some clones in this sample may be carry-over from other donors' samples. Input material: naive CD4+ T cells from PBMCs. Noted subset: CD45RA+ positively selected. The CDR3 sequence is CASSVVGGTNYGYTF. CDR3 in DNA: TGTGCCAGCAGCGTAGTGGGCGGAACTAACTATGGCTACACCTTC. Filled out from reference TRBV9 and TRBJ1-2, the complete variable domain reads DSGVTQTPKHLITATGQRVTLRCSPRSGDLSVYWYQQSLDQGLQFLIQYYNGEERAKGNILERFSAQQFPDLHSELNLSSLELGDSALYFCASSVVGGTNYGYTFGSGTRLTVV.